The entry below describes one TCR beta chain. How the authors handled the data: After removing out-of-frame reads, 2,204,828 distinct TCRbeta sequences remained. Libraries were prepared by immunoSEQ multiplex PCR; TCRdb keeps only in-frame clonotypes and omits some of them. For V, J and clone size, that table is used; D and trimming come from the DNA. In the table there are 40,000 to 55,000 clones, around four fifths of which are singletons. Germline CDR1 and CDR2: SGHTA and FQGNSA. The CDR3 is made up of 16 amino acids. V lost 2 bases and J lost 1; bases outside the gene matches: 4. This specimen belongs to a study of memory CD4+ T cells and cytomegalovirus serostatus. The sort gate was single viable CD3+CD4+CD8-CD45RO+ cells for memory CD4+ T cells.

The genes are TRBV7-2 and TRBJ2-7, with 11 bases that match TRBD2. The receptor comes from an adult in good health and CMV-seropositive. Material: memory CD4+ T cells from blood. For the CDR3, the DNA is TGTGCCAGCAGCTTACGTGGGACTAGCGGTTCCTACGAGCAGTACTTC. This translates into CASSLRGTSGSYEQYF.